Each of the 8 T cell receptor beta chains below was sequenced from the same sample in a study of graft-versus-host responses after intestinal transplantation. These receptors lack a known antigen. Sequenced by immunoSEQ multiplex PCR; TCRdb stores in-frame clones only, minus some. The sample has 85,000 to 90,000 clones, approximately 90% seen once. Specimen: unstimulated CD4+ T cells sorted from spleen or lymph node cells, collected before transplant. The source of these receptors is a human donor who was the organ donor for an intestinal transplant.

The J gene is TRBJ2-2, the V gene TRBV18; TRBD2 aligns across 10 bases. Germline CDR1 KGHSH, CDR2 LQKENI. This CDR3 has 17 amino acids. V lost 0 bases, J lost 5 bases, and 6 bases stayed unmatched. The CDR3 DNA follows: TGTGCCAGCTCACCACCGAGCGGGGGGGCCAGGACCGGGGAGCTGTTTTTT. Translated: CASSPPSGGARTGELFF.

This chain links TRBV4-1 with TRBJ2-3; possible D gene TRBD1, 6 bases. Germline V CDR1 and CDR2: MGHRA, YSYEKL. The CDR3 runs 17 residues. V lost 0 bases to trimming and J lost 0 bases, with 13 bases between them. The CDR3 protein is CASSQDWGQGSTDTQYF. CDR3 bases: TGCGCCAGCAGCCAAGATTGGGGCCAGGGGAGCACAGATACGCAGTATTTT.

V is TRBV5-1 and J is TRBJ2-7; tentative D call: TRBD2 (5 bases). CDR1 and CDR2 from the germline V gene are SGHRS and YFSETQ. This CDR3 has 15 residues. With 0 bases removed from V and 1 base from J, the gap between germline ends came to 11 bases. CDR3 in DNA: TGCGCCAGCAGCTTGGACGGGATTTGGTCCTACGAGCAGTACTTC. Translation gives CASSLDGIWSYEQYF.

The chain couples TRBV27 to TRBJ2-3, with 7 nucleotides matching TRBD2. This CDR3 is built from 16 residues. With 3 bases clipped from V and 1 base from J, the junction kept 7 bases outside the gene matches. Per germline, CDR1 MNHEY and CDR2 SMNVEV (reference sequence). In DNA form, the CDR3 reads TGTGCCAGCAGTTTTCGTTCTAGCGGAGGCACAGATACGCAGTATTTT. Its translation is CASSFRSSGGTDTQYF.

This clone was seen a single time. The chain recombines TRBV6-6 with TRBJ2-7; perhaps TRBD2 as D (5 bases). The germline V and J ends were trimmed by 9 bases and 4 bases, with 19 bases remaining between them. The CDR3 has 14 amino acids. From germline, CDR1 is MNHNY and CDR2 SVGAGI (reference sequence). The CDR3 protein is CASSRTDRGYEQYF. The CDR3 bases are TGTGCCAGTTCAAGGACTGACCGTGGGTACGAGCAGTACTTC.

This chain joins TRBV11-2 and TRBJ2-1, with 8 bases matching TRBD2. With 1 base clipped from V and 4 bases from J, the junction kept 12 bases outside the gene matches. The CDR3 has 18 amino acids. Germline assignment: CDR1 SGHAT and CDR2 FQNNGV. CDR3 in amino acids: CASSLASGRGRVYNEQFF. CDR3 DNA sequence: TGTGCCAGCAGCTTAGCCAGCGGGAGAGGAAGAGTATACAATGAGCAGTTCTTC.

The CDR3 loop reads CASKDRAGDSNQPQHF. The CDR3 region has the DNA TGTGCCAGTAAAGACAGGGCTGGGGATAGCAATCAGCCCCAGCATTTT. This sequence joins TRBV19 and TRBJ1-5, with 7 bases matching TRBD1. J was trimmed by 0 bases and V by 7 bases; bases with no gene match: 9. CDR1 is LNHDA and CDR2 is SQIVND in the germline V gene (reference sequence). This CDR3 is built from 16 residues. Full variable domain (remainder filled in from reference TRBV19 and TRBJ1-5): DGGITQSPKYLFRKEGQNVTLSCEQNLNHDAMYWYRQDPGQGLRLIYYSQIVNDFQKGDIAEGYSVSREKKESFPLTVTSAQKNPTAFYLCASKDRAGDSNQPQHFGDGTRLSIL.

The chain carries TRBV28 and TRBJ2-5; D is unresolved. V was shortened by 7 bases and J by 0 bases, with 9 bases between the two germline ends. The germline gives CDR1 MDHEN, CDR2 SYDVKM. There are 13 residues in the CDR3. DNA of the CDR3: TGTGCCAGCACACTAAGCTACCAAGAGACCCAGTACTTC. Translating gives CASTLSYQETQYF.